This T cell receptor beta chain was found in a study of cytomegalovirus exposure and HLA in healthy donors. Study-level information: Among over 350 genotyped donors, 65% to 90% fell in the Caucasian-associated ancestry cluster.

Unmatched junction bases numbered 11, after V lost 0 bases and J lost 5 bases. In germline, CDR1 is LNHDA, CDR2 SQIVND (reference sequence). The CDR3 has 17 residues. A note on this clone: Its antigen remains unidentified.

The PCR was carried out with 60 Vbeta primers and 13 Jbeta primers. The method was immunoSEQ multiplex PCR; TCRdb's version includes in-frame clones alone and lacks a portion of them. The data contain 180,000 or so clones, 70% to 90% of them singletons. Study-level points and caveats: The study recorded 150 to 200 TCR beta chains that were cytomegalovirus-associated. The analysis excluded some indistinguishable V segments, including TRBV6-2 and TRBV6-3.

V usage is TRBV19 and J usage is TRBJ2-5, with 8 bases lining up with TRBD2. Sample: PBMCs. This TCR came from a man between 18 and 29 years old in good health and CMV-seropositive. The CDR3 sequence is CASSIEFFGGAEETQYF. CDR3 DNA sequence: TGTGCCAGTAGTATAGAGTTCTTCGGGGGGGCAGAGGAGACCCAGTACTTC.